This T cell receptor beta chain emerged from a study of CXCR3-negative and CXCR3-positive naive CD8 T cells. General study points: Whereas both naive subsets had comparably high diversity, memory CD8+ cells had much lower diversity. Cryopreserved cells showed partially decreased CXCR3 expression, and most assays used fresh PBMCs.

Of note for this clonotype: No antigen is known for it.

The CDR3 spans 15 residues. CDR1 is SGHKS and CDR2 is YYEKEE in the germline V gene (reference sequence). Each TRB cDNA library was prepared by 5' RACE (with UMI labels). TCRdb re-analyzed the 5' RACE reads; it lists each CDR3 protein once, without DNA. Recorded for this sample: about 38,000 distinct CDR3 sequences. The gene calls are TRBV5-5 and TRBJ2-5; TCRdb picks TRBD1, but there is no DNA to check that call. This receptor was identified in a human donor in good health. Some clones in this sample may be carry-over from other donors' samples. The sample comprised memory CD8+ T cells from blood. The CDR3 spells CASRPPLGNQETQYF.